The present T cell receptor (beta chain) was sequenced within a study of T-cell reconstitution after alpha-beta-depleted transplantation in children. Unique molecular identifiers were used in preparing the TCRbeta library. TCRdb reprocessed the PCR reads with MiXCR, giving one entry per CDR3 protein. The table lists 350,000 to 500,000 distinct CDR3 sequences, roughly two fifths of them singletons, with 27% in the top ten. This CDR3 is built from 15 residues. Germline V gives CDR1 MDHEN, CDR2 SYDVKM. Trimming pared 7 bases from V and 7 bases from J, leaving 21 bases between. This clonotype was picked up a small number of times.

The clonotype was recovered from a girl aged 2-9 years with aplastic anemia, due to receive a stem cell transplant. The specimen comprised PBMCs, sampled before TCRalphabeta/CD19-depleted stem cell transplant. V gene TRBV28 combines with J gene TRBJ2-3; TRBD2 is a possible D gene (6 bases). The CDR3 here is CASTPGEVGGHTQYF. The CDR3, as DNA: TGTGCCAGCACCCCCGGCGAGGTTGGAGGGCATACGCAGTATTTT.